This T cell receptor (beta chain) was observed in a study of cytomegalovirus exposure and HLA in healthy donors. The PCR was carried out with 60 Vbeta primers and 13 Jbeta primers. Only in-frame clones appear in the TCRdb table, and some are missing; sequencing was by immunoSEQ multiplex PCR. The table includes about 190,000 clones, more than 75% detected once. CDR1 and CDR2 from the germline V gene are MDHEN and SYDVKM. The V and J ends lost 4 bases and 5 bases, in that order; junction bases with no gene match: 6. The CDR3 covers 15 residues. Turning to this clone: Its antigen is not known.

The study's findings and limits: Some 16,000 TCR beta sequences were associated with HLA alleles at 0.05 false discovery rate in a later analysis.

The material sequenced was PBMCs. This chain links TRBV28 with TRBJ2-2; 8 positions agree with TRBD2. The receptor's source is a young man in good health and CMV-seronegative. In DNA, the CDR3 is TGTGCCAGCAGTTATTCGGGGGGGTTGACCGGGGAGCTGTTTTTT. As protein: CASSYSGGLTGELFF.